These 14 T cell receptor beta chains came from one sample sequenced in a study of blood T cell repertoires in COVID-19. The table came from immunoSEQ multiplex PCR; TCRdb's copy has only in-frame clones and leaves some out. The data show around 100,000 clones, about four fifths seen once. The source material was peripheral blood. The source of these receptors is a woman aged 40 to 50 with acute or convalescent COVID-19.

The chain employs TRBV6-5 and TRBJ1-2; D remains ambiguous. The germline V and J ends were trimmed by 0 bases and 4 bases, with 15 bases remaining between them. The germline gives CDR1 MNHEY, CDR2 SVGAGI. The CDR3 totals 16 residues. CDR3 DNA: TGTGCCAGCAGTTACTCGACTGTCAGCTCATCCTATGGCTACACCTTC. Translation: CASSYSTVSSSYGYTF.

The chain carries TRBV6-5 and TRBJ2-2, with D tentatively TRBD1 (5 bases). Germline V lookup: CDR1 MNHEY, CDR2 SVGAGI. The CDR3 extends over 15 amino acids. V was shortened by 6 bases and J by 0 bases, with 11 bases between the two germline ends. The CDR3 coding sequence is TGTGCCAGCAGCCTCCGGACAACGAACACCGGGGAGCTGTTTTTT. Its translation: CASSLRTTNTGELFF.

J is TRBJ1-2 and V is TRBV23-1, with 8 bases matching TRBD1. TRBV23-1 is reported as an ORF; its role is uncertain. With 4 bases clipped from V and 8 bases from J, the junction kept 12 bases outside the gene matches. The length of the CDR3 is 15 residues. CDR3 nucleotide sequence: TGCGCCAGCAGTCGTGAACGACAGGGGAGTGGGGGCTACACCTTC. Protein: CASSRERQGSGGYTF.

A remark on this clone: The junction differs from germline at one of its ends, possibly a read error. This specimen includes other DNA sequences encoding the same CDR3. The chain has TRBV18 and TRBJ2-4; no clear D gene. The CDR3 is 13 residues long. The germline CDR1 and CDR2 sequences are KGHSH and LQKENI. CDR3 in amino acids: CASSPIAKNIQYF. The CDR3 DNA reads TGCGCCAGCTCACCTATAGCCAAAAACATTCAGTACTTC.

V and J are TRBV12-5 and TRBJ1-4; D unclear. Germline values: CDR1 LGHNT, CDR2 FRNRAP. With 1 base removed from V and 7 bases from J, the gap between germline ends came to 19 bases. The CDR3 extends over 17 amino acids. The CDR3 nucleotides read TGTGCTAGTGGTTTGGCTGCCTTGGGGAGTATTGGTGAAAAACTGTTTTTT. It specifies CASGLAALGSIGEKLFF. The full variable domain, in which reference TRBV12-5 and TRBJ1-4 provide the parts outside the CDR3, is DARVTQTPRHKVTEMGQEVTMRCQPILGHNTVFWYRQTMMQGLELLAYFRNRAPLDDSGMPKDRFSAEMPDATLATLKIQPSEPRDSAVYFCASGLAALGSIGEKLFFGSGTQLSVL.

The sample holds a few counts of this clone. This chain links TRBV19 with TRBJ1-5, with TRBD1 as a possible D gene (5 bases). Germline lookup yields CDR1 LNHDA and CDR2 SQIVND (reference sequence). Trimming removed 5 bases from V and 3 bases from J, with 17 bases in between. The CDR3 sequence is 16 residues long. The CDR3 DNA sequence: TGTGCCAGTAGTCCGACAGCCAGGAAAAACAATCAGCCCCAGCATTTT. It is translated as CASSPTARKNNQPQHF.

J is TRBJ2-1 and V is TRBV18; TRBD1 aligns across 8 bases. V shed 4 bases, J shed 6 bases, and the junction held 11 bases outside the gene matches. The CDR3 consists of 16 residues. Germline CDR1 reads KGHSH; CDR2 reads LQKENI. CDR3 bases: TGTGCCAGCTCACTCAGTGGGTGGCAGGGGGCCAATGAGCAGTTCTTC. Protein: CASSLSGWQGANEQFF.

The gene calls are TRBV6-5 and TRBJ2-3; 10 bases are shared with TRBD2. This CDR3 comprises 16 residues. Per the germline V gene, CDR1 is MNHEY and CDR2 is SVGAGI. V gave up 2 bases and J gave up 5 bases; unmatched junction bases: 7. The CDR3 is CASSYLAGAGEDTQYF. CDR3 bases: TGTGCCAGCAGTTACCTAGCGGGGGCCGGGGAAGATACGCAGTATTTT.

The chain couples TRBV11-2 to TRBJ1-1, with D unresolved. In germline, CDR1 is SGHAT, CDR2 FQNNGV. V lost 1 base and J lost 0, with 12 bases in between. The CDR3 covers 16 residues. CDR3 residues: CASSLAYGTVNTEAFF. For the CDR3, the DNA is TGTGCCAGCAGCTTAGCATATGGAACAGTGAACACTGAAGCTTTCTTT.

This CDR3 is CASSLGSGGPSDTQYF. DNA for the CDR3: TGTGCCAGCAGCTTAGGCTCGGGGGGGCCTTCAGATACGCAGTATTTT. J is TRBJ2-3 and V is TRBV7-2; 8 bases map to TRBD2. The CDR3 loop spans 16 amino acids. Losses at the gene ends were 1 base for V and 4 bases for J; bases not matched to a gene: 7. Germline CDR1 reads SGHTA; CDR2 reads FQGNSA.

The chain couples TRBV4-1 to TRBJ1-4; 7 bases match TRBD1. The CDR3 length is 15 residues. V was pared by 5 bases and J by 4 bases, with 7 bases of the junction left unmatched. In germline, CDR1 is MGHRA, CDR2 YSYEKL. Here the CDR3 DNA reads TGCGCCAGCAGCGAGACAGGGTTAAGTAATGAAAAACTGTTTTTT. Amino acid sequence: CASSETGLSNEKLFF.

This chain links TRBV19 with TRBJ1-5, with 8 bases identical to TRBD1. J lost 5 bases, V lost 5 bases, and 8 bases had no gene match. Looked up from germline, CDR1 is LNHDA and CDR2 is SQIVND (reference sequence). The CDR3 has 15 residues. The CDR3 nucleotides read TGTGCCAGTAGTCCACAGGGACAGGCCTATCAGCCCCAGCATTTT. Translating gives CASSPQGQAYQPQHF.

The chain recombines TRBV7-2 with TRBJ2-3, with 8 bases matching TRBD2. CDR1 and CDR2 from the germline V gene are SGHTA and FQGNSA. CDR3 size: 15 residues. J was trimmed by 4 bases and V by 1 base; bases with no gene match: 4. The CDR3 DNA sequence: TGTGCCAGCAGCTTAGTAGCGGGGAGGGCAGATACGCAGTATTTT. It specifies CASSLVAGRADTQYF.

The gene calls are TRBV4-3 and TRBJ2-5; possible D gene TRBD2, 6 bases. CDR1 and CDR2 from the germline V gene are LGHNA and YSLEER. V was clipped by 4 bases and J by 2 bases, with 17 bases between them. The CDR3 is 16 residues long. CDR3 residues: CASSPRWGGKQETQYF. The CDR3 DNA reads TGCGCCAGCAGCCCCCGGTGGGGAGGAAAGCAAGAGACCCAGTACTTC.